Given below is one T cell receptor (beta chain) in context. Its antigen is not identified. The data belong to a study of cytomegalovirus exposure and HLA in healthy donors. Overall study results and limits: Later on, a genetic analysis was performed. It linked a missense variant in DCLRE1C with V- and J-gene trimming of TCR beta. Previous analysis showed most TCR beta V segments were productive about 87% or about 30% of the time.

The PCR made use of 60 Vbeta and 13 Jbeta primers. Libraries were prepared by immunoSEQ multiplex PCR; TCRdb keeps only in-frame clonotypes and omits some of them. The sample yields under 200,000 clones, 80% seen once. CDR1 and CDR2 from the germline V gene are SGHKS and YYEKEE (reference sequence). The CDR3 runs to 12 residues. V was clipped by 1 base and J by 10 bases, with 11 bases between them. Material for sequencing was PBMCs. This receptor was obtained from a man aged 40-55 years in good health and CMV-seronegative. The chain is built from TRBV5-5 and TRBJ1-1, with a tentative D call TRBD1 (6 bases). Here the CDR3 reads CASSLWGLGAFF. As DNA, the CDR3 is TGTGCCAGCAGCTTGTGGGGGCTGGGAGCTTTCTTT.